These 13 T cell receptor beta chains came from one sample sequenced in a study of neoadjuvant anti-PD-1 for oral cavity cancer. Described time point: after neoadjuvant nivolumab, at surgical resection. Method: immunoSEQ multiplex PCR; TCRdb's copy keeps in-frame clones and lacks some. Of about 37,000 clones listed, approximately 40% are singletons. Sequenced here: tumor tissue, sampled after nivolumab (anti-PD-1) treatment. These receptors were obtained from a person aged 35 to 85 with oral cavity squamous cell carcinoma.

This clone was seen more than once but under ten times. CDR3 sequence reads: CASSKGQENTEAFF. In DNA, the CDR3 is TGCGCCAGCAGCAAGGGACAGGAAAACACTGAAGCTTTCTTT. V and J are TRBV4-1 and TRBJ1-1, with 8 bases matching TRBD1. Trimming took 5 bases from V and 2 from J; bases not matched to a gene: 4. Germline-derived CDR1 and CDR2 are MGHRA and YSYEKL. The CDR3 covers 14 residues.

This clone was seen a handful of times. The chain joins TRBV10-2 to TRBJ1-6; the D is unclear. The CDR3 is 15 amino acids. Germline-derived CDR1 and CDR2 are WSHSY and SAAADI. Deletions cut 7 bases from V and 4 bases from J, with 14 bases between. The CDR3 DNA reads as TGCGCCAGCAATAACTTTTACCTGTATAATTCACCCCTCCACTTT. Amino acids: CASNNFYLYNSPLHF.

The genes are TRBV28 and TRBJ1-5, with 7 nucleotides matching TRBD1. This CDR3 region has 14 residues. The germline V gene has CDR1 MDHEN and CDR2 SYDVKM. With V trimmed by 6 bases and J by 8 bases, 10 bases remained unmatched. CDR3 loop: CASRSTGFTKPQHF. The DNA of the CDR3 is TGTGCCAGCAGATCGACAGGGTTTACCAAGCCCCAGCATTTT.

This clone was detected only a few times. The chain joins TRBV2 to TRBJ1-5; D remains ambiguous. Looked up from germline, CDR1 is SNHLY and CDR2 is FYNNEI. CDR3 length equals 14 residues. Trimming stripped 8 bases from V and 4 bases from J, with 15 bases between. The CDR3 coding sequence is TGTGCCAGCGGTGGCGGCGGAGTGAATCAGCCCCAGCATTTT. Its protein is CASGGGGVNQPQHF.

The chain recombines TRBV7-9 with TRBJ1-1; D perhaps matches TRBD1 (5 bases). Per germline, CDR1 SEHNR and CDR2 FQNEAQ (reference sequence). Trimming cost V 5 bases and J 7 bases, with 14 bases left between them. The CDR3 extends over 13 amino acids. CDR3 loop: CASSPFGGFEAFF. The DNA for the CDR3 is TGTGCCAGCAGCCCCTTCGGGGGATTTGAAGCTTTCTTT.

This clone was recorded a few times. This chain uses TRBV10-3 with TRBJ2-7; the match to TRBD2 covers 12 bases. CDR3 length equals 15 residues. J lost 2 bases, V lost 5 bases, and 4 bases had no gene match. Germline V gene data show CDR1 as ENHRY and CDR2 as SYGVKD. CDR3 protein: CAISNLAGGTYEQYF. CDR3 coding DNA: TGTGCCATCAGTAACCTAGCGGGAGGGACCTACGAGCAGTACTTC.

This chain joins TRBV6-1 and TRBJ1-2; weak D call: TRBD1 (5 bases). Germline V gives CDR1 MNHNS, CDR2 SASEGT. This CDR3 comprises 13 residues. The CDR3 nucleotides read TGTGCGGGCAGCGGGGGGAGCTTCTATGGCTACACCTTC. Translating gives CAGSGGSFYGYTF.

The V and J genes are TRBV2 and TRBJ2-5, with 9 bases matching TRBD2. The CDR3 contains 14 residues. J lost 7 bases, V lost 8 bases, and 11 bases had no gene match. CDR1 SNHLY and CDR2 FYNNEI come from the germline V gene. The CDR3 sequence: CASLRERGEGTQYF. The CDR3 coding sequence is TGTGCCAGCCTACGGGAGCGGGGGGAGGGGACCCAGTACTTC.

The V call is TRBV6-5, the J call TRBJ2-2; no reliable D call. This CDR3 region has 13 residues. Germline V gene lookup returns CDR1 MNHEY and CDR2 SVGAGI. V lost 9 bases and J lost 4, with 12 bases in between. The CDR3 DNA follows: TGTGCCAGTTCGAGGATAGCCACCGGGGAGCTGTTTTTT. Its translation is CASSRIATGELFF.

The chain employs TRBV6-1 and TRBJ2-5, with TRBD2 identical over 8 bases. Germline values: CDR1 MNHNS, CDR2 SASEGT. V shed 1 base, J shed 1 base, and the junction held 5 bases outside the gene matches. The CDR3 runs to 16 residues. Here the CDR3 DNA reads TGTGCCAGCAGTGAAGGGGTAGCGGGGCCCCAAGAGACCCAGTACTTC. Translation gives CASSEGVAGPQETQYF.

The chain links TRBV28 to TRBJ2-7; TRBD1 matches 8 bases. With 7 bases clipped from V and 1 base from J, the junction kept 9 bases outside the gene matches. Germline-derived CDR1 and CDR2 are MDHEN and SYDVKM. The CDR3 extends over 15 amino acids. CDR3 region: CASTPGQALSYEQYF. CDR3 DNA: TGTGCCAGCACCCCGGGACAGGCGCTATCCTACGAGCAGTACTTC.

This clone is labeled medium-sized. Other DNA sequences of this sample code for an identical CDR3. The chain joins TRBV18 to TRBJ1-2, with D possibly TRBD1 on 5 matching bases. CDR3 length equals 14 residues. Germline CDR1 reads KGHSH; CDR2 reads LQKENI. The V end lost 0 bases, the J end lost 5 bases, and 10 bases lay between the germline ends. The CDR3 here is CASSPPTESYGYTF. The CDR3 DNA is TGTGCCAGCTCACCACCGACAGAATCTTATGGCTACACCTTC. Full variable domain (outside the CDR3, taken from reference TRBV18 and TRBJ1-2): NAGVMQNPRHLVRRRGQEARLRCSPMKGHSHVYWYRQLPEEGLKFMVYLQKENIIDESGMPKERFSAEFPKEGPSILRIQQVVRGDSAAYFCASSPPTESYGYTFGSGTRLTVV.

This clone has more than one count but fewer than ten. The chain couples TRBV30 to TRBJ2-7; 7 positions agree with TRBD1. V lost 3 bases and J lost 3; bases outside the gene matches: 8. CDR1 is GTSNPN, CDR2 SVGIG, per germline (reference sequence). The CDR3 is 14 amino acids. CDR3 in DNA: TGTGCCTGGAGGTACCCCGGGACAGTCTACGAGCAGTACTTC. Amino acids: CAWRYPGTVYEQYF.